This TCR beta chain is drawn from a study of blood T cell repertoires in COVID-19. In the study overall: The United States, Italy and Spain supplied acute and convalescent COVID-19 samples. PBMCs, B-cell-depleted T cells, or T cells were the source of the cDNA or gDNA that made up the material.

Original methodology: Amplifying reference gene primers gave estimates of nucleated cell counts. Assay: immunoSEQ multiplex PCR; the TCRdb copy retains only in-frame clones and omits some. V and J calls and clone size follow that table, whereas D and trimming were derived from the DNA. The table shows about 180,000 clones, with 80% to 90% occurring only once. The germline V gene encodes CDR1 SGDLS and CDR2 YYNGEE. The CDR3 sequence is 17 residues long. Trimming shortened V by 3 bases and J by 4 bases, and 20 bases separated the two germline ends. V gene TRBV9 combines with J gene TRBJ2-1, with a tentative D call TRBD2 (6 bases). The clonotype comes from a man between 18 and 29 years old who had recovered from COVID-19. Sequenced sample: peripheral blood. In DNA form, the CDR3 reads TGTGCCAGCAGCGGTAGGAGGGAGCGGGTCTTTTACAATGAGCAGTTCTTC. Translating gives CASSGRRERVFYNEQFF.